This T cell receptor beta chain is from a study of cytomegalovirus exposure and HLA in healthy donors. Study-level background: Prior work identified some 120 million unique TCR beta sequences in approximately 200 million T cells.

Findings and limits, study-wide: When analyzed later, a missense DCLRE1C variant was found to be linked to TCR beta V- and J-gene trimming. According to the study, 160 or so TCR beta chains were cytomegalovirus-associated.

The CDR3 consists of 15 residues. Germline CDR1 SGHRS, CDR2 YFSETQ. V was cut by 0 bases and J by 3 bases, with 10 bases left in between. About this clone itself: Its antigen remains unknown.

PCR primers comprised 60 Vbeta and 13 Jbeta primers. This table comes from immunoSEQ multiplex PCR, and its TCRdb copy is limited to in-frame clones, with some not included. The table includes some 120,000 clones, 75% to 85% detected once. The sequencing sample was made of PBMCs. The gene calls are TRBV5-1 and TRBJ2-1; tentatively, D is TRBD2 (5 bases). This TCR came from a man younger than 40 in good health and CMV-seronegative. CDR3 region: CASSLGGGGYNEQFF. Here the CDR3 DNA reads TGCGCCAGCAGCTTGGGAGGAGGTGGCTACAATGAGCAGTTCTTC. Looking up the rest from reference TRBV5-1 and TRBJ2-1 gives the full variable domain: KAGVTQTPRYLIKTRGQQVTLSCSPISGHRSVSWYQQTPGQGLQFLFEYFSETQRNKGNFPGRFSGRQFSNSRSEMNVSTLELGDSALYLCASSLGGGGYNEQFFGPGTRLTVL.